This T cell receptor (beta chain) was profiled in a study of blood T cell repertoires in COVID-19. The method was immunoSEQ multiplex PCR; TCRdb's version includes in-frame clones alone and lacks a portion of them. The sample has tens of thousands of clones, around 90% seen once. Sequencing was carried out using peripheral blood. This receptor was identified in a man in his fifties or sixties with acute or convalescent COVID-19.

The CDR3 spells CATSDSRSSPLHF. DNA of the CDR3: TGTGCCACCAGTGACTCGAGGAGTTCACCCCTCCACTTT. The chain couples TRBV24-1 to TRBJ1-6; D is unresolved. This CDR3 contains 13 residues. Germline CDR1 and CDR2: KGHDR and SFDVKD. V lost 4 bases, J lost 9 bases, and 9 bases lay in between.